This T cell receptor (beta chain) was recorded in a study of vaccination effects on CD4 cells after COVID-19. Study-wide context: It was two doses of either the BNT162b2 or mRNA-1273 vaccine that participants received.

Peptide-pool stimulation followed by sequencing identified expanded antigen-specific CD4+ clonotypes in the ViraFEST assay. Cultured cells yielded isolated CD4+ T cells after about ten days. According to the study, vaccine recipients showed no prior SARS-CoV-2 infection and negative nucleocapsid antibodies. IL-2 at 9.5 to 10 IU/ml and peptides at 9.5 to 10 ug/ml were added to cultured PBMC, more than 1.5 million per well. General study findings and limits: In vaccinees who were healthy, merely 1 out of 255 vaccine-induced clones cross-reacted with common cold coronaviruses.

On this clone itself: Its cognate antigen is unknown.

The data were produced by immunoSEQ multiplex PCR, yet TCRdb's version contains in-frame clones alone and is incomplete. Altogether tens of thousands of clones are present, less than 85% being singletons, with the ten largest covering around 2.7%. This sequence was found in a human donor who received a COVID-19 vaccine. The material was CD4+ T cells from PBMCs cultured with HCoV-NL63 spike peptides, obtained before COVID-19 vaccination.

CDR3 residues: CASSQFSRTGGRTDTQYF. CDR3 DNA: TGCGCCAGCAGCCAATTCTCTAGGACAGGGGGGCGCACAGATACGCAGTATTTT. The genes are TRBV4-1 and TRBJ2-3; TRBD1 aligns across 10 bases. Germline CDR1 and CDR2: MGHRA and YSYEKL. V dropped 2 bases and J dropped 1; count of bases not matched to a gene: 9. The CDR3 is made up of 18 amino acids.